This T cell receptor (beta chain) was profiled in a study of T cell responses to AZD1222 COVID-19 vaccine. General study results and limits: Spike-specific TCR repertoires showed rising breadth and depth after two AZD1222 doses.

Clones were read by immunoSEQ multiplex PCR, and TCRdb kept only the in-frame ones, dropping some. The table records some 180,000 clones, more than 85% of them present only once. The CDR3 is made up of 15 amino acids. The germline CDR1 and CDR2 sequences are LGHNA and YSLEER. Trimming took 4 bases from V and 4 from J, leaving 13 bases between them. This clone was recorded once. Its matching antigen is unknown. The chain carries TRBV4-3 and TRBJ2-2; the D gene is possibly TRBD1 (6 bases). This receptor was identified in an adult who received the AZD1222 COVID-19 vaccine. The source was peripheral blood, collected 28 days after the second AZD1222 dose. CDR3 coding DNA: TGCGCCAGCAGCCTGCAGGGGCGCGGCACCGGGGAGCTGTTTTTT. This gives the protein CASSLQGRGTGELFF.